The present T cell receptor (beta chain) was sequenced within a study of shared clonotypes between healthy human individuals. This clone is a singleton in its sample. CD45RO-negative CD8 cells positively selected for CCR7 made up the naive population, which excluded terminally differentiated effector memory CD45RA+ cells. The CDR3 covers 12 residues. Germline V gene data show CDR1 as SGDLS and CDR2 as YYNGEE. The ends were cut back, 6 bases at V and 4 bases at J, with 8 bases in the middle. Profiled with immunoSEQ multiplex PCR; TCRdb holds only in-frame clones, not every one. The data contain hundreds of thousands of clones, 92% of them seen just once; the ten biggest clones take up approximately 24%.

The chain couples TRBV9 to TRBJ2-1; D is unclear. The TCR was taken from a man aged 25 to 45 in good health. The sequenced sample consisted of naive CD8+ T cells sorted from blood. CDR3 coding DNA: TGTGCCAGCACAGATCTGTACAATGAGCAGTTCTTC. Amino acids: CASTDLYNEQFF.